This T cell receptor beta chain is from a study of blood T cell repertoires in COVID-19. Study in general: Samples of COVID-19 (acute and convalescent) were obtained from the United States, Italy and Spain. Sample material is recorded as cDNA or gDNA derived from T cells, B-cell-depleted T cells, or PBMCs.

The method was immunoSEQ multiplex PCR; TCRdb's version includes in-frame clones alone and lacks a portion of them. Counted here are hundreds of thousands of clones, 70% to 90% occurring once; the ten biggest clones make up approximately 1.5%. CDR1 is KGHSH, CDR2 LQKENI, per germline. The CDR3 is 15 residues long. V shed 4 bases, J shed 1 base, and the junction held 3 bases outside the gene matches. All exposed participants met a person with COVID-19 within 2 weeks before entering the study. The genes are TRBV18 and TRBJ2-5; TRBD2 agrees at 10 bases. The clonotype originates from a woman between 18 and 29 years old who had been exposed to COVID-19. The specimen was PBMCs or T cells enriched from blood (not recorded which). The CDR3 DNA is TGTGCCAGCTCACGCCTAGCGGGGGTCCAAGAGACCCAGTACTTC. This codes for CASSRLAGVQETQYF. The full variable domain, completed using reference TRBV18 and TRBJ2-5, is NAGVMQNPRHLVRRRGQEARLRCSPMKGHSHVYWYRQLPEEGLKFMVYLQKENIIDESGMPKERFSAEFPKEGPSILRIQQVVRGDSAAYFCASSRLAGVQETQYFGPGTRLLVL.